This T cell receptor (beta chain) was retrieved from a study of cytomegalovirus exposure and HLA in healthy donors. On the study more broadly: The roughly 100 million unique TCR beta sequences, from about 180 million T cells, were found by an earlier analysis. Study observations and caveats: The majority of CMV-associated TCR beta chains were reported as apparently HLA-restricted in a later analysis.

As for this clone: What it binds is unknown.

Between the trimmed V and J ends, which lost 4 bases and 4 bases, there was a span of 9 bases. Germline values: CDR1 SNHLY, CDR2 FYNNEI. The CDR3 is 13 amino acids. PCR involved 60 Vbeta and 13 Jbeta primers. The method was immunoSEQ multiplex PCR; TCRdb's version includes in-frame clones alone and lacks a portion of them. This repertoire shows roughly 150,000 clones, about 73% found once; its top ten account for under 2.5%. The sequenced material came from PBMCs. The chain is built from TRBV2 and TRBJ2-3; a weak D match, TRBD1 (5 bases). The TCR originated in a woman aged 55-70 years in good health and CMV-seropositive. CDR3 region: CASSVQGPDTQYF. DNA of the CDR3: TGTGCCAGCAGTGTGCAGGGCCCAGATACGCAGTATTTT.